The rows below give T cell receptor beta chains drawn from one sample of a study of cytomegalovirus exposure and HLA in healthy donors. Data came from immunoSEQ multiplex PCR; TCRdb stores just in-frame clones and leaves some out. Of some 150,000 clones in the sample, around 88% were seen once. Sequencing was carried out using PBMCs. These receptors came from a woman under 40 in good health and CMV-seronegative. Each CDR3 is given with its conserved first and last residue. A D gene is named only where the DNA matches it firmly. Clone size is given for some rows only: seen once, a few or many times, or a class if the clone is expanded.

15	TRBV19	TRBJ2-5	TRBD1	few	CASSALAGGQETQYF	TGTGCCAGTAGTGCGCTGGCAGGGGGTCAAGAGACCCAGTACTTC
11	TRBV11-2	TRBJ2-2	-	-	CASSFAGELFF	TGTGCCAGCAGCTTCGCCGGGGAGCTGTTTTTT
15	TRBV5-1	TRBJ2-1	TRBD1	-	CASSLGTGGSNEQFF	TGCGCCAGCAGCCTCGGGACAGGGGGCTCAAATGAGCAGTTCTTC
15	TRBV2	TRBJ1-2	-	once	CASSEAARTVRSYTF	TGTGCCAGCAGTGAAGCTGCCCGAACCGTGAGGAGCTACACCTTC
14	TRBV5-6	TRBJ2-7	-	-	CASKLGPEPYEQYF	TGTGCCAGCAAATTGGGCCCAGAACCCTACGAGCAGTACTTC
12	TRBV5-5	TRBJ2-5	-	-	CASSHFQETQYF	TGTGCCAGCAGCCACTTCCAAGAGACCCAGTACTTC
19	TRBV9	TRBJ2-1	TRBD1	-	CASSVFDFGTGISYNEQFF	TGTGCCAGCAGCGTATTCGATTTCGGGACAGGTATTTCCTACAATGAGCAGTTCTTC
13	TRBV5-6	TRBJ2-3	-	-	CASSAYSTDTQYF	TGTGCCAGCAGCGCCTACAGCACAGATACGCAGTATTTT
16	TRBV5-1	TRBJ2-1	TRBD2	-	CASSLDGGGMRYEQFF	TGCGCCAGCAGCTTGGACGGGGGGGGAATGAGGTATGAGCAGTTCTTC
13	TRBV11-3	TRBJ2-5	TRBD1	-	CASSPTGGETQYF	TGTGCCAGCAGCCCGACAGGGGGTGAGACCCAGTACTTC
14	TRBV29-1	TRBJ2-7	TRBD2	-	CSVEVGGPTYEQYF	TGCAGCGTTGAGGTGGGAGGGCCCACCTACGAGCAGTACTTC
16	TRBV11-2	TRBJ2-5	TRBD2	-	CASSLTIAGGPETQYF	TGTGCCAGCAGCTTAACGATAGCGGGAGGGCCAGAGACCCAGTACTTC
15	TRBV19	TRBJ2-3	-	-	CASSIEGGQHSAPSF	TGTGCCAGTAGTATAGAGGGGGGACAGCATTCCGCTCCCTCATTT
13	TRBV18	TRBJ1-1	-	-	CASSPNGGTEAFF	TGTGCCAGCTCACCAAACGGGGGCACTGAAGCTTTCTTT
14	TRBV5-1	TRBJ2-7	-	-	CASSSHGGSYEQYF	TGCGCCAGCAGCTCGCACGGGGGCTCCTACGAGCAGTACTTC
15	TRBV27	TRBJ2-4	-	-	CASSLRGAAKNIQYF	TGTGCCAGCAGTTTAAGGGGTGCCGCCAAAAACATTCAGTACTTC
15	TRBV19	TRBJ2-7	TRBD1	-	CASSIYMGQIYEQYF	TGTGCCAGTAGTATCTATATGGGACAGATCTACGAGCAGTACTTC
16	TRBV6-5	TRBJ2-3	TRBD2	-	CASSYSAGTSTDTQYF	TGTGCCAGCAGTTACTCAGCGGGGACTAGCACAGATACGCAGTATTTT
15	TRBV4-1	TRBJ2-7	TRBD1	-	CASSHNFQGAYEQYF	TGCGCCAGCAGCCACAATTTCCAGGGGGCCTACGAGCAGTACTTC
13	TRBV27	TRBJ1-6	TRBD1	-	CASSLGQGWLLHF	TGTGCCAGCAGTTTAGGACAGGGATGGCTCCTCCACTTT
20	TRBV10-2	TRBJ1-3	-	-	CASRDKVLLPKPNRGNTIYF	TGCGCCAGCAGGGACAAAGTTCTTCTTCCGAAGCCCAACAGGGGAAACACCATATATTTT
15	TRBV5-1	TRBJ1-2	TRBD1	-	CASSLAGQGNYGYTF	TGCGCCAGCAGCTTGGCCGGACAGGGCAACTATGGCTACACCTTC
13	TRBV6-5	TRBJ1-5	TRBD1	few	CASSLDRAQPQHF	TGTGCCAGCAGTCTCGACAGGGCCCAGCCCCAGCATTTT
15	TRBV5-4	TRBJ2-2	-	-	CASSSRGSNTGELFF	TGTGCCAGCAGCTCACGGGGATCGAACACCGGGGAGCTGTTTTTT
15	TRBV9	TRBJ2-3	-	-	CASSVGRVLTDTQYF	TGTGCCAGCAGCGTAGGGCGGGTCCTCACAGATACGCAGTATTTT
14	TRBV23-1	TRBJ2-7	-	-	CASSQREHSYEQYF	TGCGCCAGCAGTCAAAGAGAGCACTCCTACGAGCAGTACTTC
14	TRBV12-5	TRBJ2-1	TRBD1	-	CASGSGQANNEQFF	TGTGCTAGTGGTTCGGGACAGGCCAACAATGAGCAGTTCTTC